The sequence of this T cell receptor beta chain was determined in a study of cytomegalovirus exposure and HLA in healthy donors. Study-wide results and caveats: The study listed approximately 160 cytomegalovirus-associated TCR beta chains. There were a few CMV-associated chains whose specificity for CMV antigens was confirmed in vitro.

A note on this clone: Its antigen is unknown.

J lost 6 bases, V lost 3 bases, and 10 bases had no gene match. CDR1 SGHRS and CDR2 YFSETQ come from the germline V gene. CDR3 length equals 16 residues. PCR involved 60 Vbeta and 13 Jbeta primers. This table comes from immunoSEQ multiplex PCR, and its TCRdb copy is limited to in-frame clones, with some not included. This table has 150,000 or so clones, around 82% appearing once. The chain uses TRBV5-1 and TRBJ1-2; 11 bases align to TRBD1. Sequencing was carried out using PBMCs. The clonotype was recovered from a woman between 40 and 55 years old in good health and CMV-seropositive. CDR3 in DNA: TGCGCCAGCAGCTCTTCCTCCGGACAGGGGGCGCATGGCTACACCTTC. It codes for CASSSSSGQGAHGYTF.